This T cell receptor beta chain is drawn from a study of spatial heterogeneity in lung cancer (dated by TCRdb to about 2019). A note on the overall study: Donors were around 71 patients with early-stage, untreated non-small cell lung cancer from the lung TRACERx cohort. Follow-up PBMC samples were sequenced whenever available, with the median time to follow-up being approximately two years after resection. Beta-chain transcripts were consistently detected in greater numbers than alpha-chain transcripts, which likely reflects a higher abundance of beta-chain transcripts. In the raw uncorrected reads, each unique combination of TCR and UMI appeared more than ten times on average. In non-small cell lung cancer, the study quantitatively compared TCR alpha and beta repertoires across several tumor regions, matched nontumor lung, and blood. The study linked features of the TCR repertoire to counts of nonsynonymous mutations, which were determined by whole-exome sequencing of tumor tissue. At surgery, both alpha and beta chains were TCR-sequenced in more than 200 tumor regions, fewer than 80 matched nontumor lung samples and over 50 PBMC samples.

Study-wide findings and limitations: Comparisons of baseline and follow-up blood repertoires included only around 15 patients. Additional single-cell paired TCR alpha and beta sequencing was considered necessary to confirm, at a functional level, the hypothesis that regional TCRs recognize regional mutations. Ubiquitous expanded tumor TCRs were found in blood more often at tumor resection than at routine follow-up.

CDR1 and CDR2, per the germline V gene, are SGHRS and YFSETQ. V was cut back by 5 bases and J by 1 base, leaving a gap of 11 bases between them. The CDR3 runs 14 amino acids, cysteine and phenylalanine included. Just CDR3 DNA is preserved here, 42 bases in frame from base 1. Taken with the paper, the label for time point translates to: blood at routine non-recurrence follow-up after resection. Whole RNA extracted from tumor and nontumor lung tissue, or from cryopreserved PBMC samples, was used for TCR sequencing without cell sorting. Only patients for whom sufficient RNA was available from at least two tumor regions were selected for TCR sequencing. In the case of this clonotype: Its antigen is not yet known. No much larger clone exists at a distance of one base, and base qualities are not known.

The library was generated by 5' RACE. The reads were generated on a NextSeq 500. In the TCR library protocol, a unique molecular identifier was attached to each TCR cDNA molecule so that PCR and sequencing errors could be corrected. In the original analysis: Decombinator tools were used for TCR identification, UMI-based error correction and CDR3 extraction. TCRs above a frequency of 2 per 1,000, corresponding to the top 1% of the tumor frequency distribution, were defined as expanded. Renyi diversity was computed with the R vegan package after each repertoire had been subsampled 100 times to 5,000 TCRs. CDR3 similarity networks were built from amino acid triplet string-kernel similarity, with CDR3s being connected when pairwise similarity was above 0.82. Clones were called with MiXCR by TCRdb after fastp trimmed the public reads at Q25, and only in-frame beta chains were retained. Each entry is one CDR3 protein sequence, shown with its most common DNA and genes. Clone size and V and J calls follow TCRdb, not the original study. This sample gives 35,000 to 50,000 distinct CDR3 sequences in total; about 22% of them show up just once. The top ten clonotypes cover approximately 6.8% of the sample.

This material consisted of PBMCs, taken at follow-up. Here the chain combines TRBV5-1 and TRBJ2-3; the D gene is tentatively TRBD1 or TRBD2, each matching 5 bases. The sequence was obtained from a female donor with early-stage non-small cell lung cancer. At the DNA level, the sequence is TGCGCCAGCAGTCCCCAGGGAGGCACAGATACGCAGTATTTT. This gives the protein CASSPQGGTDTQYF.